Included here is one TCR beta chain sequence, with context. CDR1 and CDR2 from the germline V gene are SGHRS and YFSETQ. CDR3 length: 15 amino acids. Trimming removed 0 bases from V and 0 bases from J, with 7 bases in between. Profiling relied on immunoSEQ multiplex PCR, and the TCRdb table lists in-frame clones only, not all of them. The sample carries under 65,000 clones, roughly four fifths recorded once. This record comes from a study of radiotherapy plus CTLA-4 blockade in lung cancer. The TCR was taken from a human donor with non-small cell lung cancer whose response to radiotherapy plus ipilimumab could not be evaluated. The gene calls are TRBV5-1 and TRBJ2-1; D perhaps matches TRBD1 (6 bases). Sequenced material: peripheral blood, taken from a patient treated with radiotherapy plus ipilimumab. In nucleotides, the CDR3 is TGCGCCAGCAGCTTGGTGACAGGCTCCTACAATGAGCAGTTCTTC. Residues: CASSLVTGSYNEQFF. Looking up the rest from reference TRBV5-1 and TRBJ2-1 gives the full variable domain: KAGVTQTPRYLIKTRGQQVTLSCSPISGHRSVSWYQQTPGQGLQFLFEYFSETQRNKGNFPGRFSGRQFSNSRSEMNVSTLELGDSALYLCASSLVTGSYNEQFFGPGTRLTVL.